This T cell receptor beta chain was found in a study of blood T cell repertoires in COVID-19. For the study at large: The United States, Italy and Spain supplied acute and convalescent COVID-19 samples.

V was clipped by 5 bases and J by 7 bases; unmatched bases: 6. The germline gives CDR1 MDHEN, CDR2 SYDVKM. The CDR3 totals 15 residues. The table came from immunoSEQ multiplex PCR; TCRdb's copy has only in-frame clones and leaves some out. The data show 170,000 or so clones, more than 85% seen once. The material sequenced was peripheral blood. The source of this sequence is a man between 60 and 70 years old with COVID-19, enrolled during active disease. The J gene is TRBJ1-6, the V gene TRBV28; TRBD1 aligns across 9 bases. The CDR3 region is CASSKGTGSNSPLHF. DNA for the CDR3: TGTGCCAGCAGTAAGGGGACAGGGTCGAATTCACCCCTCCACTTT.